This passage covers 9 T cell receptor beta chains from one sample sequenced in a study of blood T cells in healthy people across ages. A second PCR, run for roughly 7 to 12 cycles, used a sample-barcoded 5' primer plus a J-beta primer mix. TCRdb re-analysed the 5' RACE reads in MiXCR, keeping a single row per CDR3 protein. The data contain 380,000 or so distinct CDR3 sequences, roughly half of them seen just once; the ten biggest clones take up under 65%. Sequencing was carried out using blood. The receptor set was obtained from a man between 60 and 75 years old in good health.

V gene TRBV20-1 combines with J gene TRBJ2-2, with TRBD2 identical over 13 bases. The trim removed 6 bases at V and 5 bases at J, leaving 3 bases unmatched. Germline V gene data show CDR1 as DFQATT and CDR2 as SNEGSKA (reference sequence). This CDR3 region has 14 residues. CDR3 loop: CSAAGLAGTGELFF. The CDR3 region has the DNA TGCAGTGCAGCGGGACTAGCGGGGACCGGGGAGCTGTTTTTT.

This clonotype was seen only a few times. The chain is built from TRBV19 and TRBJ1-2, with 8 bases identical to TRBD1. The V gene end was trimmed by 4 bases and the J gene end by 0 bases; junction bases not matched to a gene: 7. This CDR3 comprises 16 residues. Per germline, CDR1 LNHDA and CDR2 SQIVND (reference sequence). Here the CDR3 DNA reads TGTGCCAGTAGTACGGGGACAGGAGCTACTAACTATGGCTACACCTTC. Residues: CASSTGTGATNYGYTF.

The CDR3 DNA reads as TGTGCCACCAGTGAGACCGGCACAGGGCGCAATGAGCAGTTCTTC. This sequence encodes CATSETGTGRNEQFF. The chain joins TRBV24-1 to TRBJ2-1; perhaps TRBD1 as D (6 bases). V was trimmed by 4 bases and J by 6 bases, leaving 15 bases between them. The CDR3 spans 15 residues. Per germline, CDR1 KGHDR and CDR2 SFDVKD.

The chain joins TRBV27 to TRBJ2-7, with D possibly being TRBD1 or TRBD2 (7 bases each). The V gene's germline CDR1 is MNHEY and CDR2 SMNVEV (reference sequence). With 2 bases removed from V and 5 bases from J, the gap between germline ends came to 13 bases. The CDR3 has 14 amino acids. The chain's CDR3 is CASSLGRGGHEQYF. CDR3 nucleotide sequence: TGTGCCAGCAGTTTAGGCAGGGGGGGCCACGAGCAGTACTTC.

The V gene is TRBV29-1, the J gene TRBJ1-2, with 12 bases identical to TRBD1. V was clipped by 7 bases and J by 8 bases; unmatched bases: 8. CDR1 is SQVTM, CDR2 ANQGSEA, per germline. This CDR3 spans 13 amino acids. This CDR3 is CSAGTGGEVGYTF. In nucleotides, the CDR3 is TGCAGCGCGGGGACAGGGGGCGAGGTCGGCTACACCTTC. Variable domain in full (rest from reference TRBV29-1 and TRBJ1-2): SAVISQKPSRDICQRGTSLTIQCQVDSQVTMMFWYRQQPGQSLTLIATANQGSEATYESGFVIDKFPISRPNLTFSTLTVSNMSPEDSSIYLCSAGTGGEVGYTFGSGTRLTVV.

The chain has TRBV27 and TRBJ2-4; D not certain. Gene TRBJ2-7 matches the end of the DNA better, so the J call may be wrong. The CDR3 consists of 12 residues. From germline, CDR1 is MNHEY and CDR2 SMNVEV (reference sequence). The CDR3 loop is CASSQLSLEQYF. The CDR3 nucleotides read TGTGCCAGCAGCCAGTTGAGCCTCGAGCAGTACTTC.

The rearrangement uses TRBV6-5 and TRBJ2-3; 8 nucleotides align to TRBD1. The germline CDR1 and CDR2 sequences are MNHEY and SVGAGI. V lost 2 bases to trimming and J lost 2 bases; unmatched junction nucleotides: 3. The CDR3 is made up of 15 amino acids. The CDR3 DNA reads TGTGCCAGCAGTTACAAGACAGGGGCCACAGATACGCAGTATTTT. Translated: CASSYKTGATDTQYF.

This CDR3 reads CSARRGGPYNEQYF. The CDR3 coding sequence is TGCAGTGCTAGACGCGGGGGGCCCTACAATGAGCAGTACTTC. The chain joins TRBV20-1 to TRBJ2-1; 8 positions agree with TRBD2. The closer fit of TRBJ2-7 to the DNA end suggests the J call may be wrong. Germline V lookup: CDR1 DFQATT, CDR2 SNEGSKA (reference sequence). The CDR3 is 14 amino acids.

J is TRBJ1-2 and V is TRBV3-1; TRBD1 is a possible D gene (5 bases). This CDR3 comprises 14 residues. Germline CDR1 LGHDT, CDR2 YNNKEL (reference sequence). V gave up 4 bases and J gave up 7 bases, with 16 bases separating them. CDR3 in amino acids: CASSPLPTGAGYTF. CDR3 bases: TGTGCCAGCAGCCCCTTACCCACAGGAGCTGGCTACACCTTC.